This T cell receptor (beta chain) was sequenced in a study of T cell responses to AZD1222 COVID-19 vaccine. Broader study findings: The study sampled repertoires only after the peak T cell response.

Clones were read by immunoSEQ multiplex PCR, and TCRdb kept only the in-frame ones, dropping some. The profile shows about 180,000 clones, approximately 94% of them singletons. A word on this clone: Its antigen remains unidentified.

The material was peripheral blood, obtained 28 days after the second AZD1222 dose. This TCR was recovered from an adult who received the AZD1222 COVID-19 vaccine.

The CDR3 reads CATTNGVHTEAFF. The CDR3 region has the DNA TGTGCCACTACAAATGGGGTACACACTGAAGCTTTCTTT. The chain is built from TRBV19 and TRBJ1-1; D not resolved. Looked up from germline, CDR1 is LNHDA and CDR2 is SQIVND (reference sequence). V was trimmed by 10 bases and J by 3 bases, leaving 15 bases between them. The CDR3 is 13 residues long.